The sequence of this T cell receptor beta chain was determined in a study of OX40 agonist ivuxolimab in advanced cancers. Study overall: As their treatment, patients were administered ivuxolimab, an agonistic anti-OX40 (CD134) antibody. Mean age approximately 61 years, range about 20 to 85; nearly 85% male.

The ends were cut back, 10 bases at V and 0 bases at J, with 9 bases in the middle. This CDR3 contains 13 residues. In germline, CDR1 is MNHNY, CDR2 SVGAGI (reference sequence). A remark on this clone: Antigen: not known.

Data came from immunoSEQ multiplex PCR; TCRdb stores just in-frame clones and leaves some out. The sample comprises about 15,000 clones, around 93% of which are singletons, and about 20% rests with the top ten. Overall study results and limits: Expanded clones tended on average to be more numerous among CD8+ T cells than CD4+.

The chain couples TRBV6-6 to TRBJ1-4; D call uncertain. This TCR was recovered from an adult with an advanced solid tumor such as melanoma, head and neck, liver or kidney cancer. Sequenced material: CD4+ or CD8+ T cells sorted from blood, taken in a trial of the OX40 agonist ivuxolimab. CDR3 nucleotide sequence: TGTGCCACCGAGGGAGCAACTAATGAAAAACTGTTTTTT. Translating it yields CATEGATNEKLFF.